This T cell receptor beta chain was sequenced for a study of blood T cell repertoires in COVID-19. The CDR3 length is 14 residues. Germline V gene sequence: CDR1 SGHRS, CDR2 YFSETQ. Trimming removed 4 bases at V and 3 bases at J, with 10 bases between. Authors' data handling: Estimated nucleated cell counts came from reference gene primer amplification. The protocol was immunoSEQ multiplex PCR, while the TCRdb copy is restricted to in-frame clones and leaves out a portion. V and J calls and clone size follow that table, whereas D and trimming were derived from the DNA. The sample shows some 420,000 clones, over 75% of them seen only once.

The sequence was obtained from a man aged 25 to 45 who had recovered from COVID-19. This chain joins TRBV5-1 and TRBJ2-2, with D possibly being TRBD1 (5 bases). The sample consisted of PBMCs or T cells enriched from blood (not recorded which). This CDR3 reads CASSAIGDTGELFF. In DNA form, the CDR3 reads TGCGCCAGCAGCGCCATAGGGGACACCGGGGAGCTGTTTTTT.